This TCR beta chain appears in the sequencing data of a study of spatial heterogeneity in lung cancer. Study-level information: The library had UMIs, and each TCR and UMI pair averaged more than ten raw reads.

This sample's time point: sample taken at primary tumor resection. Sequencing of whole RNA from tumor, nontumor lung or frozen PBMC involved no sorting. TCRdb reanalysed the 5' RACE reads using MiXCR and keeps one entry per CDR3 protein. The sample consists of about 38,000 distinct CDR3 sequences, 6.5% to 9% of them appearing once. Points on this clonotype: Its target is unknown.

Overall study findings and caveats: Whereas they appeared in blood less at follow-up, ubiquitous expanded tumor TCRs appeared there more at resection.

Germline CDR1 reads SQVTM; CDR2 reads ANQGSEA. The CDR3 is 14 residues long. Deletions cut 3 bases from V and 3 bases from J, with 13 bases between. The rearrangement joins TRBV29-1 to TRBJ2-3; D is perhaps TRBD2 (5 bases). The sample was PBMCs, taken at surgery. The receptor comes from a male donor with early-stage non-small cell lung cancer. DNA for the CDR3: TGCAGCGTTGACGGACTTTGGGCGACAGATACGCAGTATTTT. The encoded protein is CSVDGLWATDTQYF.